This TCR beta chain was identified in a study of T cell changes during pregnancy in multiple sclerosis. The V and J ends lost 6 bases and 5 bases, in that order; junction bases with no gene match: 10. The CDR3 length is 14 residues. Per germline, CDR1 MNHEY and CDR2 SVGAGI. Sequencing used immunoSEQ multiplex PCR; TCRdb keeps in-frame clones, though not all of them. The data contain around 56,000 clones, about 89% of them singletons. The chain links TRBV6-5 to TRBJ2-7; 7 bases fit TRBD1. The source is a female donor with multiple sclerosis, enrolled in a pregnancy study. The material was CD4+ T cells from peripheral blood mononuclear cells, obtained in the first trimester of pregnancy. The CDR3 DNA is TGTGCCAGCAGGACCAGACAGGGTTCGCACGAGCAGTACTTC. Protein sequence: CASRTRQGSHEQYF.